What follows are 22 T cell receptor beta chains derived from one specimen sequenced in a study of T cells after yellow fever vaccination. TCRdb redid the calling of the 5' RACE reads with MiXCR, one entry per CDR3 protein. The profile shows some 400,000 distinct CDR3 sequences, approximately 18% of them singletons. The material was PBMCs, obtained before the yellow fever booster vaccination. Source of these receptors: a man younger than 30 who received the YFV17D yellow fever vaccine.

This chain links TRBV11-2 with TRBJ2-1; 12 bases align to TRBD2. CDR3 length: 15 residues. The trim removed 4 bases at V and 9 bases at J, leaving 7 bases unmatched. Per the germline V gene, CDR1 is SGHAT and CDR2 is FQNNGV. CDR3 nucleotide sequence: TGTGCCAGCAGCTCGCTAGCGGGGGGGCCCCGTGAGCAGTTCTTC. It codes for CASSSLAGGPREQFF.

The chain carries TRBV29-1 and TRBJ1-3, with a tentative D call TRBD1 (5 bases). There are 15 residues in the CDR3. Germline CDR1 reads SQVTM; CDR2 reads ANQGSEA. V was pared by 6 bases and J by 0 bases, with 15 bases between. CDR3 bases: TGCAGCGTCTGGGGGACGGACACCTCTGGAAACACCATATATTTT. Its protein product is CSVWGTDTSGNTIYF.

This clonotype has a single count. This chain joins TRBV7-8 and TRBJ1-4; D is undetermined. This CDR3 is built from 14 residues. Trimming left V 3 bases short and J 8 bases short, with 13 bases between. The V gene's germline CDR1 is SGHVS and CDR2 FQNEAQ. This CDR3 is CASSFNWRREKLFF. CDR3 coding DNA: TGTGCCAGCAGCTTTAACTGGAGACGGGAAAAACTGTTTTTT. Full variable domain (remainder filled in from reference TRBV7-8 and TRBJ1-4): GAGVSQSPRYKVAKRGQDVALRCDPISGHVSLFWYQQALGQGPEFLTYFQNEAQLDKSGLPSDRFFAERPEGSVSTLKIQRTQQEDSAVYLCASSFNWRREKLFFGSGTQLSVL.

This clonotype was seen a handful of times. V usage is TRBV5-1 and J usage is TRBJ1-1; possible D gene TRBD1, 5 bases. The CDR3 is 19 residues long. Germline V gives CDR1 SGHRS, CDR2 YFSETQ. The V end lost 3 bases, the J end lost 0 bases, and 24 bases lay between the germline ends. CDR3 sequence: CASSSSYGPFTGMNTEAFF. Written as DNA, the CDR3 is TGCGCCAGCAGCTCGTCTTACGGCCCCTTTACAGGAATGAACACTGAAGCTTTCTTT.

The chain employs TRBV4-3 and TRBJ2-7; 7 positions match TRBD2. The germline V gene has CDR1 LGHNA and CDR2 YSLEER. The CDR3 extends over 15 amino acids. V was pared by 3 bases and J by 2 bases, with 7 bases of the junction left unmatched. CDR3 sequence (DNA): TGCGCCAGCAGCCAGCGACTAGCCCGTCCCTACGAGCAGTACTTC. It translates to CASSQRLARPYEQYF.

This clonotype was counted only a few times. This rearrangement joins TRBV6-2 or TRBV6-3 to TRBJ2-3; 11 positions agree with TRBD2. The germline gives CDR1 MNHEY, CDR2 SVGEGT. The CDR3 is 17 residues long. V was clipped by 2 bases and J by 4 bases; unmatched bases: 8. In nucleotides, the CDR3 is TGTGCCAGCAGTTACCAATTGACTAGCGGGGCTCCAGATACGCAGTATTTT. Its translation: CASSYQLTSGAPDTQYF.

This clonotype was counted only a few times. This chain connects TRBV7-2 to TRBJ1-5; weak D call: TRBD1 (5 bases). V lost 6 bases to trimming and J lost 3 bases, with 18 bases between them. Germline V gene data show CDR1 as SGHTA and CDR2 as FQGNSA. The CDR3 is made up of 16 amino acids. The CDR3 sequence is CASRQNQGSVNQPQHF. The CDR3 DNA follows: TGTGCCAGCAGACAGAATCAGGGAAGTGTCAATCAGCCCCAGCATTTT.

This clonotype was seen a few times. The chain joins TRBV2 to TRBJ2-3; no reliable D call. Trimming removed 7 bases from V and 2 bases from J, with 25 bases in between. The CDR3 has 18 residues. Germline V gene lookup returns CDR1 SNHLY and CDR2 FYNNEI. CDR3 loop: CASNPVLTWLTPTDTQYF. As DNA, the CDR3 is TGTGCCAGCAATCCCGTACTGACTTGGCTCACCCCCACAGATACGCAGTATTTT. The variable domain in full, with the rest retrieved from reference TRBV2 and TRBJ2-3, is EPEVTQTPSHQVTQMGQEVILRCVPISNHLYFYWYRQILGQKVEFLVSFYNNEISEKSEIFDDQFSVERPDGSNFTLKIRSTKLEDSAMYFCASNPVLTWLTPTDTQYFGPGTRLTVL.

The J gene is TRBJ1-1, the V gene TRBV12-3 or TRBV12-4; unclear D gene. CDR3 size: 14 residues. V was cut by 0 bases and J by 1 base, with 6 bases left in between. CDR3 DNA: TGTGCCAGCAGTTTAGCGCTGGCGAACACTGAAGCTTTCTTT. It is translated as CASSLALANTEAFF.

The rearrangement uses TRBV6-2 or TRBV6-3 and TRBJ1-5; no definite D call. The CDR3 totals 14 residues. Germline lookup yields CDR1 MNHEY and CDR2 SVGEGT. V dropped 4 bases and J dropped 4 bases, with 11 bases sitting between them. The CDR3 here is CASSSLRENQPQHF. CDR3 coding DNA: TGTGCCAGCAGTTCTCTTAGGGAGAATCAGCCCCAGCATTTT.

The rearrangement joins TRBV7-2 to TRBJ2-5; no clear D gene. The CDR3 contains 14 residues. Trimming removed 1 base from V and 5 bases from J, with 11 bases in between. Germline V gene lookup returns CDR1 SGHTA and CDR2 FQGNSA. The CDR3 DNA reads as TGTGCCAGCAGCTTAGGCCTTTCAAGGGAGACCCAGTACTTC. Protein product: CASSLGLSRETQYF.

This chain uses TRBV20-1 with TRBJ1-2; D might be TRBD1 (5 bases). V was shortened by 6 bases and J by 6 bases, with 17 bases between the two germline ends. CDR3 length equals 13 residues. CDR1 and CDR2 (germline): DFQATT, SNEGSKA (reference sequence). The chain's CDR3 is CSAPAGRENGYTF. As DNA, the CDR3 is TGCAGTGCCCCAGCCGGCAGGGAGAATGGCTACACCTTC.

The chain carries TRBV23-1 and TRBJ2-4; D is possibly TRBD1 (6 bases). TRBV23-1 is placed among ORFs of uncertain function. There are 20 residues in the CDR3. Deletions cut 2 bases from V and 0 bases from J, with 23 bases between. The CDR3 nucleotides read TGCGCCAGCAGTCAACAGACAGGTCGGAAACGAATAATAGCCAAAAACATTCAGTACTTC. It codes for CASSQQTGRKRIIAKNIQYF.

The table lists this clonotype with a few counts. V is TRBV20-1 and J is TRBJ1-5; D is unresolved. The germline gives CDR1 DFQATT, CDR2 SNEGSKA (reference sequence). There are 15 residues in the CDR3. V was clipped by 4 bases and J by 3 bases, with 16 bases between them. CDR3 bases: TGCAGTGCTAAACTCCTAGTACAGATCAATCAGCCCCAGCATTTT. It translates to CSAKLLVQINQPQHF.

The chain is built from TRBV5-4 and TRBJ2-7; TRBD2 aligns across 8 bases. Losses at the gene ends were 1 base for V and 4 bases for J; bases not matched to a gene: 7. This CDR3 spans 15 amino acids. In germline, CDR1 is SGHNT, CDR2 YYREEE (reference sequence). CDR3 coding DNA: TGTGCCAGCAGCTTGAGCGGGGGAACCCTTTACGAGCAGTACTTC. Translated, it gives CASSLSGGTLYEQYF.

V is TRBV4-3 and J is TRBJ1-3; D gene uncertain. V gave up 2 bases and J gave up 4 bases, with 6 bases separating them. Germline V gives CDR1 LGHNA, CDR2 YSLEER. The CDR3 is made up of 13 amino acids. In nucleotides, the CDR3 is TGCGCCAGCAGCCAATCACCGGGAAACACCATATATTTT. It yields the protein CASSQSPGNTIYF.

This clonotype was seen more than once but under ten times. The chain is built from TRBV11-2 and TRBJ2-5, with unresolved D. Between the trimmed V and J ends, which lost 0 bases and 4 bases, there was a span of 9 bases. The germline gives CDR1 SGHAT, CDR2 FQNNGV. This CDR3 has 14 residues. This CDR3 reads CASSLDVASETQYF. CDR3 coding DNA: TGTGCCAGCAGCTTAGACGTAGCATCAGAGACCCAGTACTTC.

The V and J genes are TRBV6-2 or TRBV6-3 and TRBJ2-1, with D possibly being TRBD1 or TRBD2 (5 bases each). Trimming pared 6 bases from V and 6 bases from J, leaving 15 bases between. Germline assignment: CDR1 MNHEY and CDR2 SVGEGT. The length of the CDR3 is 14 residues. The CDR3 here is CASRRDGGPNEQFF. The CDR3 bases are TGTGCCAGCAGAAGGGACGGTGGCCCCAATGAGCAGTTCTTC.

Only a few counts were recorded for this clonotype. The chain couples TRBV3-1 to TRBJ2-1; no reliable D call. This CDR3 comprises 13 residues. The germline CDR1 and CDR2 sequences are LGHDT and YNNKEL (reference sequence). V lost 3 bases to trimming and J lost 7 bases, with 10 bases between them. CDR3 protein: CASSQKIGNEQFF. Here the CDR3 DNA reads TGTGCCAGCAGCCAGAAGATTGGGAATGAGCAGTTCTTC.

This rearrangement joins TRBV20-1 to TRBJ2-7; D possibly corresponds to TRBD1 (6 bases). This CDR3 comprises 13 residues. The germline V and J ends were trimmed by 6 bases and 3 bases, with 15 bases remaining between them. From germline, CDR1 is DFQATT and CDR2 SNEGSKA (reference sequence). CDR3 amino acids: CSAPKDSLYEQYF. For the CDR3, the DNA is TGCAGTGCGCCTAAGGACAGCCTCTACGAGCAGTACTTC.

As DNA, the CDR3 is TGTGCCAGCAGCAATCTAGCGGGTCTCGGGGGTGAGCAGTTCTTC. Translating it yields CASSNLAGLGGEQFF. V is TRBV4-2 and J is TRBJ2-1, with 8 bases matching TRBD2. J was trimmed by 9 bases and V by 5 bases; bases with no gene match: 12. CDR3 length equals 15 residues. Germline loops: CDR1 LGHNA, CDR2 YNFKEQ.

This chain connects TRBV20-1 to TRBJ2-7; a possible D gene is TRBD1 (6 bases). The CDR3 loop spans 12 amino acids. Trimming shortened V by 6 bases and J by 0 bases, and 9 bases separated the two germline ends. Germline V lookup: CDR1 DFQATT, CDR2 SNEGSKA (reference sequence). CDR3 bases: TGCAGTGCGTCGGGACACTCCTACGAGCAGTACGTC. Translation: CSASGHSYEQYV.